The clone carrying this T cell receptor beta chain was recorded at least ten times. The antigen is not known. The data stem from a study of early T cells in non-severe SARS-CoV-2 infection. About the study: The sequenced material was bulk RNA from unsorted whole blood, and its chains were unpaired. Points from the study as a whole: A preference for anti-spike CD8 responses marked VDJdb matching, which missed private and CD4 specificities.

As part of library construction, unique molecular identifiers were attached to individual cDNA molecules. TCRdb redid the calling of the 5' RACE reads with MiXCR, one entry per CDR3 protein. In the table there are 90,000 to 120,000 distinct CDR3 sequences, roughly 10% of which are singletons. This CDR3 spans 13 amino acids. V was trimmed by 3 bases and J by 7 bases, leaving 10 bases between them. This clonotype originated in an adult who was a healthcare worker with PCR-confirmed SARS-CoV-2 infection or an uninfected control (not recorded which). Sample: whole blood. The V and J genes are TRBV12-3 or TRBV12-4 and TRBJ2-1; D is unresolved. The CDR3 is CASSFGRLNEQFF. The CDR3 DNA follows: TGTGCCAGCAGTTTCGGACGCCTGAATGAGCAGTTCTTC.